The next 18 T cell receptor beta chains were all read from a single sample in a study of Graves' ophthalmopathy and Graves' hyperthyroidism. Beta-chain TCR CDR3 regions were amplified from RNA transcripts. Second-round multiplex PCR came after first-round RT-PCR with HTBI primers. TCRdb re-called the multiplex PCR reads with MiXCR, one entry per CDR3 protein. The sample lists 45,000 to 60,000 distinct CDR3 sequences, roughly 47% occurring once. The sequenced material came from peripheral blood. The receptors derive from an adult woman with Graves' ophthalmopathy.

A remark on this clonotype: The final CDR3 position lacks the conserved phenylalanine or tryptophan, pointing to a likely read error. The DNA is omitted, as the CDR3 cannot be located on it reliably, and the CDR3 follows TCRdb's listing. The V and J genes are TRBV20-1 and TRBJ2-7; the D call TRBD2 from the table was never checked on the DNA. Germline loops: CDR1 DFQATT, CDR2 SNEGSKA (reference sequence). Inclusive of both ends, the CDR3 amounts to 10 amino acids. The CDR3 is CSADTPSWTS.

This clonotype was picked up many times. CDR3 amino acids: CASSLGQSGNTIYF. In nucleotides, the CDR3 is TGTGCCAGCAGCTTGGGACAGAGTGGAAACACCATATATTTT. The chain joins TRBV7-6 to TRBJ1-3; 7 bases are shared with TRBD1. Germline lookup yields CDR1 SGHVS and CDR2 FNYEAQ. The length of the CDR3 is 14 residues. Trimming took 3 bases from V and 3 from J; bases not matched to a gene: 2.

The chain carries TRBV7-8 and TRBJ2-1, with 8 bases lining up with TRBD1. Germline trimming cut 6 bases from V and 6 bases from J; bases unmatched to any gene: 7. The CDR3 totals 14 residues. CDR1 and CDR2 from the germline V gene are SGHVS and FQNEAQ. The CDR3 here is CASRVDRVVNEQFF. The CDR3 DNA sequence: TGTGCCAGCAGGGTGGACAGGGTAGTCAATGAGCAGTTCTTC.

This clonotype appeared many times. The J gene is TRBJ2-3, the V gene TRBV11-2; D uncertain. Deletions cut 1 base from V and 4 bases from J, with 9 bases between. The CDR3 contains 14 residues. Germline assignment: CDR1 SGHAT and CDR2 FQNNGV. CDR3 region: CASSLVWTPDTQYF. As DNA, the CDR3 is TGTGCCAGCAGCTTAGTTTGGACCCCAGATACGCAGTATTTT.

The CDR3 sequence: CSARDFEKLFF. The CDR3 nucleotides are TGCAGTGCTAGAGATTTCGAAAAACTGTTTTTT. The chain combines TRBV20-1 with TRBJ1-4, with D uncertain. The V and J ends lost 0 bases and 8 bases respectively, with 4 bases between them. Germline values: CDR1 DFQATT, CDR2 SNEGSKA (reference sequence). The CDR3 loop spans 11 amino acids.

The V call is TRBV19, the J call TRBJ1-5, with D possibly TRBD1 on 5 matching bases. The V end was cut by 11 bases, the J end by 4 bases, with 18 bases between. This CDR3 has 14 residues. Germline assignment: CDR1 LNHDA and CDR2 SQIVND (reference sequence). CDR3 in amino acids: CAGDRLGTNQPQHF. CDR3 DNA sequence: TGTGCCGGTGACCGACTGGGGACGAATCAGCCCCAGCATTTT.

This clonotype was seen repeatedly, ten times or more. The J gene is TRBJ2-7, the V gene TRBV9; 7 bases fit TRBD1. The ends lost 0 bases at V and 6 bases at J; junction bases unmatched: 6. This CDR3 has 14 residues. The germline V gene has CDR1 SGDLS and CDR2 YYNGEE. As DNA, the CDR3 is TGTGCCAGCAGCGTAGGCGACAGGGTATCCGAGCAGTACTTC. It is translated as CASSVGDRVSEQYF.

Points on this clonotype: An end of the junction does not agree with germline; a read error may underlie this. The chain combines TRBV12-3 or TRBV12-4 with TRBJ1-6, with a tentative D call TRBD1 (5 bases). The CDR3 extends over 13 amino acids. This CDR3 is CVSSGDGGSPLHF. In DNA, the CDR3 is TGTGTCAGCAGCGGGGACGGAGGATCACCCCTCCACTTT.

Concerning this clonotype: This clone may be a read error of a much larger clone one base away. This rearrangement joins TRBV12-3 or TRBV12-4 to TRBJ2-5; D perhaps matches TRBD2 (5 bases). The CDR3 has 16 residues. Trimming left V 2 bases short and J 2 bases short, with 15 bases between. DNA for the CDR3: TGTGCCAGCAGTTTAAGGAGCGGATGGATTCAAGAGACCCAGTACTTC. It yields the protein CASSLRSGWIQETQYF.

A word on this clonotype: Mismatch with germline at one junction end may stem from a read error. The chain employs TRBV19 and TRBJ2-5; the D is unclear. CDR1 and CDR2 from the germline V gene are LNHDA and SQIVND (reference sequence). The CDR3 has 14 amino acids. DNA for the CDR3: TGTGCCAGTAGTAGTAGAACAAGACAAGAGACCCGGTACTTC. Its translation is CASSSRTRQETRYF.

This clonotype was seen ten or more times. The chain couples TRBV19 to TRBJ1-4, with D uncertain. The V end was cut by 4 bases, the J end by 0 bases, with 12 bases between. The CDR3 totals 16 residues. Germline CDR1 is LNHDA and CDR2 is SQIVND (reference sequence). The CDR3 loop is CASSSGWQTTNEKLFF. The CDR3 DNA sequence: TGTGCCAGTAGTAGTGGATGGCAAACAACTAATGAAAAACTGTTTTTT.

This clonotype has at least ten counts. This sequence joins TRBV7-9 and TRBJ2-3, with 12 bases fitting TRBD2. The CDR3 has 16 amino acids. With V trimmed by 5 bases and J by 8 bases, 11 bases remained unmatched. The germline V gene encodes CDR1 SEHNR and CDR2 FQNEAQ (reference sequence). This chain's CDR3 is CASSDRTSGRLGTQYF. DNA of the CDR3: TGTGCCAGCAGCGACCGAACTAGCGGGAGGCTCGGTACGCAGTATTTT.

V gene TRBV5-4 combines with J gene TRBJ2-3; D possibly corresponds to TRBD2 (5 bases). This CDR3 is built from 15 residues. V was clipped by 1 base and J by 6 bases, with 15 bases between them. From germline, CDR1 is SGHNT and CDR2 YYREEE (reference sequence). DNA of the CDR3: TGTGCCAGCAGCTTGTCGCGGGTCTCGCCGGATACGCAGTATTTT. Protein product: CASSLSRVSPDTQYF.

J is TRBJ2-3 and V is TRBV20-1, with a possible D match to TRBD2 (7 bases). Germline CDR1 is DFQATT and CDR2 is SNEGSKA (reference sequence). This CDR3 comprises 12 residues. Trimming removed 6 bases at V and 6 bases at J, with 13 bases between. This chain's CDR3 is CSAKGGGDTQYF. The CDR3 DNA reads TGCAGTGCAAAGGGGGGGGGTGATACGCAGTATTTT.

The rearrangement links TRBV19 to TRBJ2-1; D not resolved. Germline CDR1 LNHDA, CDR2 SQIVND (reference sequence). The CDR3 contains 13 residues. The CDR3 is CARDQDADNEQFF. The CDR3 DNA reads as TGTGCTAGAGATCAGGACGCGGACAATGAGCAGTTCTTC.

This clonotype was picked up many times. The J gene is TRBJ2-2, the V gene TRBV20-1; the D gene is possibly TRBD1 (8 bases). Germline V gene sequence: CDR1 DFQATT, CDR2 SNEGSKA (reference sequence). V lost 3 bases, J lost 3 bases, and 17 bases lay in between. This CDR3 has 16 residues. The CDR3 DNA sequence: TGCAGTGCTAGGGACTTACAGGGGGGGGACACCGGGGAGCTGTTTTTT. It specifies CSARDLQGGDTGELFF.

This clonotype was detected ten times or more. The chain has TRBV19 and TRBJ1-5; D is ambiguous. CDR3 length equals 14 residues. V shed 3 bases and J shed 6 bases, with 12 bases lying between them. CDR1 LNHDA and CDR2 SQIVND come from the germline V gene (reference sequence). This chain's CDR3 is CASSMRGGGQPQHF. As DNA, the CDR3 is TGTGCCAGTAGTATGAGAGGTGGAGGTCAGCCCCAGCATTTT.

Of note for this clonotype: Compared with germline, one end of the junction differs, possibly owing to a read error. The chain recombines TRBV5-8 with TRBJ2-6; 8 bases are a match to TRBD1. CDR3 length: 13 residues. Germline lookup yields CDR1 SGHTS and CDR2 YDEGEE. The CDR3: CASSLTGGNVLTF. Written as DNA, the CDR3 is TGTGCCAGCAGCTTGACAGGGGGCAACGTCCTGACTTTC.